The source of this TCR beta chain is a study of blood T cell repertoires in COVID-19. On the study more broadly: The origin of the acute and convalescent COVID-19 samples was the United States, Italy and Spain. Nucleic acid was either cDNA or gDNA, and it came from T cells, B-cell-depleted T cells, or PBMCs.

The CDR3 length is 13 residues. Germline V gene lookup returns CDR1 LNHDA and CDR2 SQIVND (reference sequence). Methods used by the authors: Reference gene primer amplification in the assay estimated nucleated cell counts. Measured with immunoSEQ multiplex PCR; TCRdb has only the in-frame clones, and not every one. That table supplies the V and J calls and clone size; D and trimming were determined from the DNA. The data show some 380,000 clones, roughly 90% seen once. As to this clone: Mismatch with germline at one junction end may stem from a read error.

The sequenced material came from peripheral blood. The V and J genes are TRBV19 and TRBJ2-6; D is possibly TRBD1 (6 bases). This sequence was found in a man aged 18 to 30 with active or convalescent COVID-19. CDR3 sequence (DNA): TGTGCCAGTAGGGTCGTGGGGGCCAACGTGCTGACTTTC. This gives the protein CASRVVGANVLTF.